One and the same sample provided the 3 T cell receptor beta chains below, sequenced in a study of tumor-infiltrating lymphocytes in primary liver carcinoma. Unsorted bulk tissue, roughly 20-32 mg of it, served as the source for co-extraction of RNA and DNA. Starting material of 400 to 600 ng total RNA yielded TCR beta cDNA via a constant-region primer. Three-round nested multiplex PCR performed with slightly modified ARM-PCR produced the TCR beta libraries. Each of the first two PCR rounds ran 9 to 11 cycles with TRBV1-TRBV30 forward and C-beta reverse primers. Each CDR3 protein gets one entry after TCRdb re-called the multiplex PCR reads with MiXCR. The sample carries 100,000 to 150,000 distinct CDR3 sequences, around 64% recorded once. Sequences were obtained from liver tumor tissue from sampling region 3. As to subset: tumor region T3, left-lateral pole. The receptors derive from a woman aged 60 to 75 with primary liver carcinoma and hepatitis B virus infection.

This chain joins TRBV20-1 and TRBJ1-1, with a tentative D call TRBD1 (6 bases). V was shortened by 0 bases and J by 7 bases, with 12 bases between the two germline ends. Germline V gene data show CDR1 as DFQATT and CDR2 as SNEGSKA (reference sequence). This CDR3 is 13 amino acids long. The CDR3 nucleotides are TGCAGTGCTAGAGATATGACAGGACTTGAAGCTTTCTTT. This sequence encodes CSARDMTGLEAFF.

Regarding this clonotype: One junction end does not reproduce the germline sequence, and a read error may be involved. The chain joins TRBV20-1 to TRBJ2-5; 14 bases agree with TRBD2. The length of the CDR3 is 17 residues. Germline CDR1 DFQATT, CDR2 SNEGSKA (reference sequence). The CDR3 bases are TGCAGTACTAGAGACGGGACTAGCGGGAGTATCGTAGAGACCCAGTACTTC. Translating it yields CSTRDGTSGSIVETQYF.

This clonotype was observed many times. V and J are TRBV5-5 and TRBJ2-7; possibly TRBD2 for D (5 bases). The germline gives CDR1 SGHKS, CDR2 YYEKEE (reference sequence). Trimming removed 2 bases at V and 3 bases at J, with 12 bases between. The CDR3 runs 14 residues. The CDR3: CASSFFGEHYEQYF. The CDR3 region has the DNA TGTGCCAGCAGCTTTTTCGGGGAACACTACGAGCAGTACTTC.